The TCR beta chain under discussion was sequenced for a study of CD8 T cells in Susac syndrome. Study findings and constraints: The study conceded that relatively few individuals underwent its TCR sequencing and HLA analysis.

This clonotype was recorded once. Its specificity is unknown. V dropped 6 bases and J dropped 6 bases, with 18 bases sitting between them. Per the germline V gene, CDR1 is DFQATT and CDR2 is SNEGSKA (reference sequence). This CDR3 is 14 amino acids long. From blood CD8+ and CD4+ T cells, TCR beta sequences were generated. Negative isolation was used for CD8+ and CD4+ T cells, and FACS enrichment was applied to TEMRA cells. Reverse transcription used roughly 0.5 to 1 ug RNA and random hexamers. Coverage of TCR beta CDR3 amplification by immunoSEQ multiplex PCR extended to 54 Vbeta and 13 Jbeta. From the immunoSEQ multiplex PCR reads, TCRdb called clonotypes with MiXCR, one entry per CDR3 protein. The table shows tens of thousands of distinct CDR3 sequences, with roughly 92% occurring only once.

The chain couples TRBV20-1 to TRBJ1-5, with D possibly TRBD1 on 5 matching bases. The sample comprised CD8+ T cells from PBMCs. The sequence came from a human donor in good health. CDR3 sequence: CSAPRGRAGQPQHF. The DNA for the CDR3 is TGCAGTGCCCCGCGGGGCAGGGCGGGTCAGCCCCAGCATTTT.